The rows below give T cell receptor beta chains drawn from one sample of a study of blood T cells in healthy people across ages. TCRdb used MiXCR to reprocess the 5' RACE reads, holding one entry per CDR3 protein. Of over 1.5 million distinct CDR3 sequences detected, less than 50% appear once; the ten largest clones hold around 2.1%. The sample comprised blood. Receptor source: a woman aged 40 to 50 in good health. CDR3s include the opening cysteine and the closing phenylalanine or tryptophan. Each record gives: V gene, CDR3 protein.

>TRBV29-1
CSGFSTNEKLFF
>TRBV20-1
CSWGTSGGAGTDTQYF
>TRBV12-3/TRBV12-4
CASRQGPLREELFF
>TRBV9
CASSVEVGFTDTQYF
>TRBV7-2
CASSPRTTTNYGYTF
>TRBV11-2
CASSLGGTGGRSYEQYF
>TRBV20-1
CSARVSTSTDTQYF
>TRBV4-3
CASSQGSRTGTYGYTF
>TRBV9
CASSVNQGFNSYEQYF
>TRBV7-8
CASSLEGGEGPDTQYF
>TRBV6-9
CDSPAPENYGYTF
>TRBV6-2/TRBV6-3
CASSYRQGRQYF
>TRBV5-5
CASSVLGYNEQYF
>TRBV15
CATSGVYNEQFF
>TRBV6-2/TRBV6-3
CASSRGQDYGYTF
>TRBV6-1
CASSDDLFEQFF
>TRBV15
CATSRDSGVDTQYF
>TRBV2
CASRDTSGFIYEQYF
>TRBV12-3/TRBV12-4
CASSLKLAGSYNEQFF
>TRBV20-1
CSARIQRGGLDNEQFF
>TRBV5-1
CASSPTSGGRYNEQFF
>TRBV5-6
CASSPPPGRGAITDTQYF
>TRBV20-1
CSARDPRVGGFQETQYF
>TRBV20-1
CSARVGARVGETQYF
>TRBV6-1
CASGTSGGAGYNEQFF
>TRBV7-2
CASSLGTGADSPLHF
>TRBV20-1
CSASGQTGWGYTF
>TRBV6-2/TRBV6-3
CASSYSADEQYF
>TRBV7-2
CASSFGLVLAGGSTDTQYF
>TRBV28
CASGGRGGGYKQYF
>TRBV20-1
CSALEAGQSDTQYF
>TRBV28
CAGSPSGGGNNEQFF
>TRBV7-3
CASSPAPTGSSGANVLTF
>TRBV5-1
CASSWDTGTGVSPLHF
>TRBV12-3/TRBV12-4
CASSWTDYGYTF
>TRBV28
CASSRPGTTDTQYF
>TRBV15
CATSTNYNSPLHF
>TRBV20-1
CSGAEDSPYGYTF
>TRBV5-5
CASSFRPSGEETQYF
>TRBV6-5
CASSSIPLGTTQETQYF
>TRBV27
CASSETPSTDTQYF
>TRBV20-1
CSAEGGNIQYF
>TRBV12-3/TRBV12-4
CASSRHSGGASYEQYF